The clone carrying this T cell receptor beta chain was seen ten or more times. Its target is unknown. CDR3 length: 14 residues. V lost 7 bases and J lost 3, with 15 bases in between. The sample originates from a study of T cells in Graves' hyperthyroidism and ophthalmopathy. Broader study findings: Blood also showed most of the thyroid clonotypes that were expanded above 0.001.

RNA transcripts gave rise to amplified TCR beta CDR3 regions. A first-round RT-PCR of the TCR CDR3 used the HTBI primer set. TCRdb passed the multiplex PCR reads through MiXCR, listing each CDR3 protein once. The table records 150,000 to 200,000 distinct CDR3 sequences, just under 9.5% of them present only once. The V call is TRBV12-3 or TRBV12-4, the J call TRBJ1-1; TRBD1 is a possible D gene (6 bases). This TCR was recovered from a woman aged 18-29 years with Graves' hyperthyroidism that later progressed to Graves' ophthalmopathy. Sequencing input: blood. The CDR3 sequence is CASTLTGPYTEAFF. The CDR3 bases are TGTGCCAGCACCCTGACAGGACCTTACACTGAAGCTTTCTTT.